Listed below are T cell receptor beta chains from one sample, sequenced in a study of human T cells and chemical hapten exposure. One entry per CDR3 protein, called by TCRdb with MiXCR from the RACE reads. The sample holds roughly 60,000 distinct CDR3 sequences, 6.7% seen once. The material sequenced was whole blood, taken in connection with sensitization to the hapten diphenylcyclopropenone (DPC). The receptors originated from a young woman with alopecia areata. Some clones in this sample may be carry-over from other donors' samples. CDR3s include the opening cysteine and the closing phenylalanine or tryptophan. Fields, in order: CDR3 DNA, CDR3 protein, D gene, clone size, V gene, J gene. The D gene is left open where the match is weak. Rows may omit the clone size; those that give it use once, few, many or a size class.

TGTGCCAGCGGACTAGCGGGGAGGTTCGATGAGCAGTTCTTC	CASGLAGRFDEQFF	TRBD2	many	TRBV27	TRBJ2-1
TGTGCCAGCAGTTCCCTCCGGGACAGGGCCCATCCCCTCCACTTT	CASSSLRDRAHPLHF	TRBD1	many	TRBV12-3/TRBV12-4	TRBJ1-6
TGTGCCAGCAGTTACTCTTACCTCACAGATAATTCACCCCTCCACTTT	CASSYSYLTDNSPLHF	.	many	TRBV6-5	TRBJ1-6
TGTGCCAGCAGCGAGACTAGCGGGGGTAATGGGCAGTTCTTC	CASSETSGGNGQFF	TRBD2	.	TRBV11-2	TRBJ2-1
TGCAGTGTCGGTCAGGGAACCTACGAGCAGTACTTC	CSVGQGTYEQYF	.	many	TRBV20-1	TRBJ2-7
TGTGCCAGCAGCTTTCCCACACAGGGCGGGTCTAGCACAGATACGCAGTATTTT	CASSFPTQGGSSTDTQYF	.	many	TRBV5-6	TRBJ2-3
TGTGCCAGTGTAGGTACCTGGGCTTACAATGAGCAGTTCTTC	CASVGTWAYNEQFF	.	many	TRBV6-2/TRBV6-3	TRBJ2-1
TGTGCCAGCAGTGACGCGATGAACACTGAAGCTTTCTTT	CASSDAMNTEAFF	.	many	TRBV6-6	TRBJ1-1
TGTGCCATCAGTGAGTCGCATACGGGGTACGAGCAGTACTTC	CAISESHTGYEQYF	.	many	TRBV10-3	TRBJ2-7
TGTGCCAGCAGCAAAGTAACCGGGATGGTTGAAGCTTTCTTT	CASSKVTGMVEAFF	.	many	TRBV21-1	TRBJ1-1
TGTGCCAGCAGCGAGAGACAGGGGGCCGGTGACTATGGCTACACCTTC	CASSERQGAGDYGYTF	TRBD1	.	TRBV9	TRBJ1-2
TGTGCCAGCAGCTTAGCTAGTGGCAGGGTTAATCAGCCCCAGCATTTT	CASSLASGRVNQPQHF	.	many	TRBV7-2	TRBJ1-5
TGCAGTGCTAGAGGGGCTAGCGGAGCAGATGATACGCAGTATTTT	CSARGASGADDTQYF	TRBD2	many	TRBV20-1	TRBJ2-3
TGTGCCAGCAGTCCGGGGGGTCGGTTCTATGGCTACACCTTC	CASSPGGRFYGYTF	.	.	TRBV6-5	TRBJ1-2
TGTGCCACCAGCTCAACAGGGAGAGCGAACACTGAAGCTTTCTTT	CATSSTGRANTEAFF	.	many	TRBV15	TRBJ1-1
TGTGCCAGCAGCCAAGAGGCGGGTAGCAATCAGCCCCAGCATTTT	CASSQEAGSNQPQHF	.	few	TRBV3-1	TRBJ1-5
TGTGCCAGCAGACAGGGGGCTCTACACTATGGCTACACCTTC	CASRQGALHYGYTF	TRBD1	many	TRBV2	TRBJ1-2
TGTGCCAGCCGGGGGCTCGTGGGATATACGCAGTATTTT	CASRGLVGYTQYF	.	many	TRBV27	TRBJ2-3
TGTGCCAGCAGCCAAGCTAGAAGGCAGGGCAACACCGGGGAGCTGTTTTTT	CASSQARRQGNTGELFF	.	many	TRBV4-2	TRBJ2-2
TGCGCCAGCAGCTTGCTACAGGGAACGACACCCCTCCACTTT	CASSLLQGTTPLHF	.	.	TRBV5-1	TRBJ1-6
TGTGCCATCAGTGAGTCCCGGGACAGCTACGAGCAGTACTTC	CAISESRDSYEQYF	TRBD1	.	TRBV10-3	TRBJ2-7
TGTGCCATCAGAGAAGCCCCGAACACCGGGGAGCTGTTTTTT	CAIREAPNTGELFF	.	many	TRBV10-3	TRBJ2-2
TGTGCCAGCAGTCCCCTCGAGCGGGCATACAATGAGCAGTTCTTC	CASSPLERAYNEQFF	.	many	TRBV27	TRBJ2-1
TGTGCCAGCAGTTATAGTGGGACAGGGGCGAATGGCTACACCTTC	CASSYSGTGANGYTF	TRBD1	few	TRBV7-2	TRBJ1-2
TGTGCCAGCAGTGACTCAACAGGGGCAGATACGCAGTATTTT	CASSDSTGADTQYF	TRBD1	many	TRBV6-4	TRBJ2-3
TGCAGTGCTAGAGATGGTCGGCGCGCCTACGAGCAGTACTTC	CSARDGRRAYEQYF	.	many	TRBV20-1	TRBJ2-7
TGTGCCAGCAGTGATCGTGGGACAGGGGATAATCAGCCCCAGCATTTT	CASSDRGTGDNQPQHF	TRBD1	many	TRBV12-3/TRBV12-4	TRBJ1-5
TGTGCCAGCATCGGGGGCTCCTATAATTCACCCCTCCACTTT	CASIGGSYNSPLHF	.	many	TRBV5-5	TRBJ1-6
TGTGCCAGCAGCTTAGTGCCATCTAGTTTTGCCGGGGAGCTGTTTTTT	CASSLVPSSFAGELFF	.	many	TRBV7-9	TRBJ2-2
TGTGCCAGTAGTACAAAGGACATTGGTACCTACGAGCAGTACTTC	CASSTKDIGTYEQYF	.	many	TRBV19	TRBJ2-7
TGTGCCAGCAGTTTCGGTAGCAATCAGCCCCAGCATTTT	CASSFGSNQPQHF	.	many	TRBV12-3/TRBV12-4	TRBJ1-5
TGCAGTGCTAGAGAAGGACAGGGGAAGGGCTACACCTTC	CSAREGQGKGYTF	TRBD1	many	TRBV20-1	TRBJ1-2
TGTGCCAGCGGACTGACCCGGACGGGAAACTATGGCTACACCTTC	CASGLTRTGNYGYTF	.	many	TRBV3-1	TRBJ1-2
TGTGCCAGCAGCTTATTACAGTCGGGTCAGCCCCAGCATTTT	CASSLLQSGQPQHF	.	.	TRBV7-2	TRBJ1-5
TGTGCCAGCAGCTTAGTTGCGGGGGGGCCGGAGAATGAGCAGTTCTTC	CASSLVAGGPENEQFF	TRBD2	many	TRBV11-1	TRBJ2-1
TGTGCCAGCAGCTTAGGCCAAGGGAACTATGGCGACACCTTC	CASSLGQGNYGDTF	.	few	TRBV13	TRBJ1-2
TGTGCCAGCAGTTCCATACAGGGGAATCCTGGAAACACCATATATTTT	CASSSIQGNPGNTIYF	TRBD1	.	TRBV6-1	TRBJ1-3
TGTGCCACTCACTCAGGGCAAGCTAACTATGGCTACACCTTC	CATHSGQANYGYTF	.	few	TRBV12-3/TRBV12-4	TRBJ1-2
TGTGCCAGCAGAGGTTTGAACACTGAAGCTTTCTTT	CASRGLNTEAFF	.	few	TRBV27	TRBJ1-1
TGTGCCAGCAGCTCCAATACATTTACAGAGAACTATGGCTACACCTTC	CASSSNTFTENYGYTF	.	.	TRBV4-2	TRBJ1-2
TGTGCCAGCAGCTTAGAGGGAAATACGCAGTATTTT	CASSLEGNTQYF	.	.	TRBV7-2	TRBJ2-3
TGCGCCAGCAGCTTGCCCGACGGGGGTCGCGGGGCTTTCTTT	CASSLPDGGRGAFF	.	many	TRBV5-1	TRBJ1-1
TGTGCCAGCAGCTTACAGGCAGGGGGCGGCGGGGAGCTGTTTTTT	CASSLQAGGGGELFF	TRBD1	many	TRBV7-2	TRBJ2-2
TGTGCCAGCAGTTTACAGACCCACAGGGGGAACACTGAAGCTTTCTTT	CASSLQTHRGNTEAFF	TRBD1	many	TRBV12-3/TRBV12-4	TRBJ1-1
TGTGCCAGCAGTTTGGGAGGGGGTTATGCAGATACGCAGTATTTT	CASSLGGGYADTQYF	.	.	TRBV12-3/TRBV12-4	TRBJ2-3
TGCACCAGCAGCCAAGAAACTAGCGGGGGGCTTGCTAGCACAGATACGCAGTATTTT	CTSSQETSGGLASTDTQYF	TRBD2	.	TRBV4-1	TRBJ2-3
TGCGCCAGCAGCCCCCAGAGCGGGGGTTATAATGAGCAGTTCTTC	CASSPQSGGYNEQFF	TRBD2	many	TRBV5-1	TRBJ2-1
TGTGCCAGCACTGGGGGGACTCTTGCCCTAAACTATGGCTACACCTTC	CASTGGTLALNYGYTF	.	many	TRBV6-6	TRBJ1-2
TGTGCCAGCAGTTTAGGGGTCTATGGCTACACCTTC	CASSLGVYGYTF	.	many	TRBV12-3/TRBV12-4	TRBJ1-2
TGTGCCTGGAGTTTAGGGTCGGAGACCCAGTACTTC	CAWSLGSETQYF	.	many	TRBV30	TRBJ2-5
TGTGCCAGCTCACCACCTGGCACAGGTACGCAGTACTTC	CASSPPGTGTQYF	.	.	TRBV18	TRBJ2-7
TGTGCCAGCAGCCAAGAGTTAGGAGGCACTGGAAACACCATATATTTT	CASSQELGGTGNTIYF	.	many	TRBV3-1	TRBJ1-3
TGCAGTGCTAGCGGACTAGCGGCAACCGACACAGATACGCAGTATTTT	CSASGLAATDTDTQYF	TRBD2	many	TRBV20-1	TRBJ2-3
TGCGCCAGCAGCTGGGACAGGGACGGTTCACCCCTCCACTTT	CASSWDRDGSPLHF	TRBD1	few	TRBV5-1	TRBJ1-6
TGTGCCAGCAGTCCGCACAGAGGATTGAACACTGAAGCTTTCTTT	CASSPHRGLNTEAFF	.	many	TRBV27	TRBJ1-1
TGTGCCAGCAGCCATAGAGACAGAAGCTCCTACGAGCAGTACTTC	CASSHRDRSSYEQYF	.	many	TRBV3-1	TRBJ2-7
TGCAGCGTTGATCCAGACCCGAACACTGAAGCTTTCTTT	CSVDPDPNTEAFF	.	medium-sized	TRBV29-1	TRBJ1-1
TGCGCCAGCAGCTTGGAACGGCGGACTGAAGCTTTCTTT	CASSLERRTEAFF	.	few	TRBV5-1	TRBJ1-1
TGCGCCAGCAGCTTGGGGGACACTAAGAATCAGCCCCAGCATTTT	CASSLGDTKNQPQHF	.	many	TRBV5-1	TRBJ1-5